The entry below describes one T cell receptor (beta chain). Its antigen is currently unknown. The data were taken from a study of T cell responses to AZD1222 COVID-19 vaccine. Trimming pared 7 bases from V and 4 bases from J, leaving 16 bases between. Germline values: CDR1 MDHEN, CDR2 SYDVKM. The CDR3 is 15 amino acids. Findings and limits, study-wide: At baseline, seropositivity was found in only five or six AZD1222 recipients. Across the whole spike, CD4 TCRs peaked at regions 160-218 and 743-854. Among the donors, most were white British and more were female, and clonal diversity was possibly underestimated.

Here immunoSEQ multiplex PCR was the method, and the copy in TCRdb shows in-frame clones only, minus some. Among fewer than 130,000 clones, roughly 89% were seen once, and the ten largest hold around 2.5%. The sequence came from an adult who received the AZD1222 COVID-19 vaccine. The chain has TRBV28 and TRBJ2-2, with D possibly matching TRBD1 (5 bases). The material sequenced was peripheral blood, taken 28 days after the second AZD1222 dose. CDR3 amino acids: CASTPRGHPTGELFF. CDR3 DNA: TGTGCCAGCACCCCGAGAGGACACCCCACCGGGGAGCTGTTTTTT.